This TCR beta chain was captured in a study of blood T cell repertoires in COVID-19. For the study at large: Acute-phase and convalescent COVID-19 samples originated in the United States, Italy and Spain. Sample material is recorded as cDNA or gDNA derived from T cells, B-cell-depleted T cells, or PBMCs.

Per the study methods: By means of reference gene primer amplification, nucleated cell counts were estimated. Clones were read by immunoSEQ multiplex PCR, and TCRdb kept only the in-frame ones, dropping some. Clone size and the V and J calls come from that table; the DNA yielded D and trimming. Of over 130,000 clones in the sample, roughly 85% were seen once. Germline CDR1 LNHDA, CDR2 SQIVND (reference sequence). Trimming cost V 6 bases and J 1 base; bases outside gene matches: 10. The CDR3 covers 20 residues. Sequencing used peripheral blood. This chain joins TRBV19 and TRBJ2-6, with 15 bases aligning to TRBD2. The clonotype comes from a man aged 50-59 years with acute or convalescent COVID-19. The CDR3 sequence is CASSPAGLAGGRSGANVLTF. The DNA of the CDR3 is TGTGCCAGTAGCCCGGCGGGACTAGCGGGAGGAAGATCTGGGGCCAACGTCCTGACTTTC.